This T cell receptor beta chain came from a study of cytomegalovirus exposure and HLA in healthy donors. The study's findings and limits: Later work found that TCR association rates differed between HLA loci; DRB1 had the most and HLA-C the fewest. It was 150 to 200 TCR beta chains that were listed as cytomegalovirus-associated.

The germline CDR1 and CDR2 sequences are MGHRA and YSYEKL. The CDR3 length is 15 residues. V shed 0 bases, J shed 8 bases, and the junction held 3 bases outside the gene matches. 60 Vbeta and 13 Jbeta primers were used in PCR. The assay was immunoSEQ multiplex PCR, and TCRdb's table has in-frame clones only and misses some. The data contain roughly 250,000 clones, about 75% of them singletons. With respect to this clone: The antigen remains unidentified.

This clonotype was obtained from a female donor in good health and CMV-seronegative. The source material was PBMCs. The chain couples TRBV4-1 to TRBJ2-1; 11 nucleotides line up with TRBD2. DNA of the CDR3: TGCGCCAGCAGCCAAGAAACTAGCGGGAGATATGAGCAGTTCTTC. This sequence encodes CASSQETSGRYEQFF.